The rows below give T cell receptor beta chains drawn from one sample of a study of blood T cell repertoires in COVID-19. Data came from immunoSEQ multiplex PCR; TCRdb stores just in-frame clones and leaves some out. Among 250,000 or so clones listed, 85% to 90% were seen once. Material: PBMCs or T cells enriched from blood (not recorded which). Receptors originate from a woman in her twenties or thirties with acute COVID-19. The CDR3 runs from the conserved cysteine through the conserved F or W. Each record gives: D gene, clone size, J gene, V gene, CDR3 DNA, CDR3 protein. A D gene is named only where the DNA matches it firmly. Size values are once, few and many counts, or a class for expanded clones, and some rows have none.

d_gene: .
abundance: .
j_gene: TRBJ2-1
v_gene: TRBV7-2
CDR3nt: TGTGCCAGCAGCTTTTTGGGTGGGAGGACGCAGTTCTTC
CDR3aa: CASSFLGGRTQFF

d_gene: TRBD1
abundance: .
j_gene: TRBJ1-1
v_gene: TRBV7-9
CDR3nt: TGTGCCAGCAGCACGGACAGGGCCTGGGGCACTGAAGCTTTCTTT
CDR3aa: CASSTDRAWGTEAFF

d_gene: .
abundance: once
j_gene: TRBJ1-5
v_gene: TRBV6-2/TRBV6-3
CDR3nt: TGTGCCAGCAGTTACCGGACAGAACGCAATCAGCCCCAGCATTTT
CDR3aa: CASSYRTERNQPQHF

d_gene: .
abundance: .
j_gene: TRBJ1-5
v_gene: TRBV6-1
CDR3nt: TGTGCCAGCAGTGAGCGGACTTATTATAGCAATCAGCCCCAGCATTTT
CDR3aa: CASSERTYYSNQPQHF

d_gene: .
abundance: .
j_gene: TRBJ1-1
v_gene: TRBV28
CDR3nt: TGTGCCAGCAGGCAGAGGGTGACTGAAGCTTTCTTT
CDR3aa: CASRQRVTEAFF

d_gene: TRBD1
abundance: once
j_gene: TRBJ2-3
v_gene: TRBV19
CDR3nt: TGTGCCAGTAGTATGCGGGGACAGGGCACAGATACGCAGTATTTT
CDR3aa: CASSMRGQGTDTQYF

d_gene: TRBD2
abundance: .
j_gene: TRBJ2-1
v_gene: TRBV18
CDR3nt: TGTGCCAGCTCATGGGCGGGAGGAAACAATGAGCAGTTCTTC
CDR3aa: CASSWAGGNNEQFF

d_gene: .
abundance: few
j_gene: TRBJ2-5
v_gene: TRBV10-3
CDR3nt: TGTGCCATAAGTCCGGGAGCGGCCCAAGAGACCCAGTACTTC
CDR3aa: CAISPGAAQETQYF

d_gene: .
abundance: once
j_gene: TRBJ1-5
v_gene: TRBV2
CDR3nt: TGTGCCAGCAGTGAAGCCGTGGGCAGCCATAATAATCAGCCCCAGCATTTT
CDR3aa: CASSEAVGSHNNQPQHF

d_gene: TRBD2
abundance: .
j_gene: TRBJ2-7
v_gene: TRBV5-1
CDR3nt: TGCGCCAGCAGCTCCCGGACGGGACTAGCGGGAGGCGTCTCCTACGAGCAGTACTTC
CDR3aa: CASSSRTGLAGGVSYEQYF

d_gene: .
abundance: .
j_gene: TRBJ1-1
v_gene: TRBV10-3
CDR3nt: TGTGCCATCAGCCCGGGGAACACTGAAGCTTTCTTT
CDR3aa: CAISPGNTEAFF

d_gene: TRBD1
abundance: .
j_gene: TRBJ2-2
v_gene: TRBV11-2
CDR3nt: TGTGCCAGCAGCGGGGGACAGGAAACGAACACCGGGGAGCTGTTTTTT
CDR3aa: CASSGGQETNTGELFF

d_gene: TRBD2
abundance: .
j_gene: TRBJ2-7
v_gene: TRBV7-9
CDR3nt: TGTGCCAGCAGCCAAAAAGCGGGAGTATCCTACGAGCAGTACTTC
CDR3aa: CASSQKAGVSYEQYF

d_gene: .
abundance: .
j_gene: TRBJ1-1
v_gene: TRBV7-2
CDR3nt: TGTGCCAGCAGCTTAGTTCAGGTTACCGGCTGGGTCCTTGAAGCTTTCTTT
CDR3aa: CASSLVQVTGWVLEAFF

d_gene: TRBD2
abundance: .
j_gene: TRBJ2-1
v_gene: TRBV5-1
CDR3nt: TGCGCCAGCAGCCTTAGCGGGACCGCCGATGGCTACAATGAGCAGTTCTTC
CDR3aa: CASSLSGTADGYNEQFF

d_gene: .
abundance: .
j_gene: TRBJ2-2
v_gene: TRBV28
CDR3nt: TGTGCCAGCAGTTTATGGCCGACCGGGAGTGGCGGGGAGCTGTTTTTT
CDR3aa: CASSLWPTGSGGELFF

d_gene: TRBD1
abundance: few
j_gene: TRBJ1-5
v_gene: TRBV7-9
CDR3nt: TGTGCCAGCAGCTCCGAAGGAGGGGGCGAGCCCCAGCATTTT
CDR3aa: CASSSEGGGEPQHF

d_gene: .
abundance: .
j_gene: TRBJ1-3
v_gene: TRBV18
CDR3nt: TGTGCCAGCTCACCGACCTCAGGGGTTGGAAACACCATATATTTT
CDR3aa: CASSPTSGVGNTIYF

d_gene: .
abundance: .
j_gene: TRBJ1-3
v_gene: TRBV9
CDR3nt: TGTGCCAGCAGCGTAGTTCCAATCTCTGGAAACACCATATATTTT
CDR3aa: CASSVVPISGNTIYF

d_gene: .
abundance: .
j_gene: TRBJ1-1
v_gene: TRBV29-1
CDR3nt: TGCAGCGTTGAAGCAGCGGGTCGGCTGAACACTGAAGCTTTCTTT
CDR3aa: CSVEAAGRLNTEAFF

d_gene: TRBD2
abundance: .
j_gene: TRBJ2-1
v_gene: TRBV28
CDR3nt: TGTGCCAGCACCCTACCGGGACTAGCGGGAGGGCGGCCCTACAATGAGCAGTTCTTC
CDR3aa: CASTLPGLAGGRPYNEQFF

d_gene: TRBD2
abundance: .
j_gene: TRBJ2-1
v_gene: TRBV6-2/TRBV6-3
CDR3nt: TGTGCCAGCAGTTGGGGACGAGGGGTAACTAGCGGGCGCTCCTACAATGAGCAGTTCTTC
CDR3aa: CASSWGRGVTSGRSYNEQFF